The sequence of this T cell receptor (beta chain) was determined in a study of Ad26.COV2.S vaccination and SARS-CoV-2 variants. On the study more broadly: Donor joined the COV1001 Ad26.COV2.S trial arm. Administration of Ad26.COV2.S was intramuscular, either once or twice 56 days apart. General observations from the study: Spike-specific TCR breadth ran higher among vaccine recipients than placebo recipients.

Specified treatment: roughly 19 received Ad26.COV2.S at low or high dose, single or two shots; about 5 received placebo; per-sample allocation not given. Samples came from day 63 after the first vaccine or placebo injection. The sample holds one count of this clone. The antigen remains unidentified. The CDR3 has 18 amino acids. Germline V gene data show CDR1 as SNHLY and CDR2 as FYNNEI. Trimming took off 2 bases at V and 2 bases at J, with 21 bases between the two ends. TCRdb's table, derived via immunoSEQ multiplex PCR, lists solely in-frame clones and lacks some. Of a few hundred thousand clones in the sample, about 80% were seen once.

The receptor's source is a person between 18 and 59 years old who received the Ad26.COV2.S COVID-19 vaccine or a placebo. Specimen: peripheral blood, collected in a trial of Ad26.COV2.S vaccine versus placebo. The chain uses TRBV2 and TRBJ2-5; D call uncertain. The DNA for the CDR3 is TGTGCCAGCAGTGAATTGGGCGTGTTACCCCGAAGGCAAGAGACCCAGTACTTC. This gives the protein CASSELGVLPRRQETQYF.